The TCR beta chain under discussion was sequenced for a study of response to subunit inactivated influenza vaccine. The study's findings and limits: A suggestion made by the authors is that each seasonal influenza vaccination recruits few new T cells.

TCRdb recomputed calls from the RT-PCR reads with MiXCR, one row per CDR3 protein. This sample has 400,000 to 650,000 distinct CDR3 sequences, with less than 7.5% found just once. Per the germline V gene, CDR1 is DFQATT and CDR2 is SNEGSKA (reference sequence). Germline trimming cut 5 bases from V and 2 bases from J; bases unmatched to any gene: 8. The CDR3 covers 15 residues. On this clonotype: Its antigen is undetermined.

The chain joins TRBV20-1 to TRBJ2-1, with TRBD2 matching over 8 bases. This sequence originates from a man aged 50-75 years who received an inactivated influenza vaccine. The sample was PBMCs from blood, taken approximately 25 months after vaccination. The CDR3 is CSASGGGGPYNEQFF. In DNA, the CDR3 is TGCAGTGCTTCCGGGGGGGGAGGACCCTACAATGAGCAGTTCTTC.